This T cell receptor (beta chain) comes out of a study of chronic HIV infection and antiretroviral therapy. This clonotype has only a few counts. TCRdb used MiXCR to reprocess the 5' RACE reads, holding one entry per CDR3 protein. The repertoire holds 40,000 to 50,000 distinct CDR3 sequences, with about a fifth as singletons. CDR1 and CDR2 (germline): SGHRS, YFSETQ. V gave up 0 bases and J gave up 7 bases, with 8 bases separating them. This CDR3 contains 13 residues. The chain has TRBV5-1 and TRBJ1-3; D not resolved. This TCR came from an adult who had HIV and had not received antiretroviral therapy, or was an uninfected healthy control (not recorded which). Sequencing input: peripheral blood. CDR3 protein: CASSLDWQNTIYF. The DNA for the CDR3 is TGCGCCAGCAGCTTGGATTGGCAGAACACCATATATTTT. Based on the CDR3 plus reference TRBV5-1 and TRBJ1-3, the full variable domain is KAGVTQTPRYLIKTRGQQVTLSCSPISGHRSVSWYQQTPGQGLQFLFEYFSETQRNKGNFPGRFSGRQFSNSRSEMNVSTLELGDSALYLCASSLDWQNTIYFGEGSWLTVV.